This is a list of T cell receptor beta chains from one sample in a study of T-cell reconstitution after alpha-beta-depleted transplantation in children. One entry per CDR3 protein, called by TCRdb with MiXCR from the PCR reads. Of about 260,000 distinct CDR3 sequences in the sample, 11% were seen once. Material: peripheral blood, obtained 180 days after TCRalphabeta/CD19-depleted stem cell transplant. The receptor source for this set is a male patient aged 2 to 10 who had a stem cell transplant for chronic granulomatous disease, so the T cells may come from the graft donor. Each CDR3 is given without its conserved first and last residue. Part of the rows lack a size; the others show once, few, many or a class for expanded clones.

size: few
J: TRBJ2-1
V: TRBV7-2
CDR3: ASSLTSGRYNEQF

size: NA
J: TRBJ2-1
V: TRBV19
CDR3: ASSIGNEQF

size: NA
J: TRBJ2-2
V: TRBV28
CDR3: ASSRDLWGGELF

size: many
J: TRBJ2-2
V: TRBV10-3
CDR3: AIQGQGSTGELF

size: many
J: TRBJ2-2
V: TRBV4-2
CDR3: ASSHGQGLNTGELF

size: many
J: TRBJ2-2
V: TRBV10-2
CDR3: ASSAGVRTGELF

size: many
J: TRBJ1-6
V: TRBV9
CDR3: ASSVGGRVDSPLH

size: many
J: TRBJ2-1
V: TRBV4-2
CDR3: ASSQVVGQGRYNEQF

size: many
J: TRBJ1-1
V: TRBV20-1
CDR3: SATSRGQKVPEAF

size: few
J: TRBJ2-7
V: TRBV4-2
CDR3: ASSQDFSFDYEQY

size: many
J: TRBJ2-7
V: TRBV20-1
CDR3: SATVTGGLYEQY

size: few
J: TRBJ2-3
V: TRBV29-1
CDR3: SVEDYPTGPTDTQY

size: many
J: TRBJ1-5
V: TRBV5-1
CDR3: ASSLEPDSSNQPQH

size: many
J: TRBJ2-7
V: TRBV27
CDR3: ASSLTPAGSYEQY

size: many
J: TRBJ1-6
V: TRBV20-1
CDR3: SARDRSLRGNSPLH

size: NA
J: TRBJ2-3
V: TRBV5-4
CDR3: ASSLAPQDTQY

size: many
J: TRBJ2-1
V: TRBV29-1
CDR3: SVVRKGANEQF

size: many
J: TRBJ2-2
V: TRBV12-3/TRBV12-4
CDR3: ASSPQGTGELF